Presented here are 10 T cell receptor beta chains from one specimen sequenced in a study of long-term antiretroviral therapy in people with HIV. immunoSEQ v3.0 was run at survey level. Data came from immunoSEQ multiplex PCR; TCRdb stores just in-frame clones and leaves some out. Here the sample spans tens of thousands of clones, roughly 94% being singletons. The material was unsorted PBMCs, obtained 5.3 years after starting antiretroviral therapy. Every receptor here comes from a man in his fifties with HIV.

This clone occurred once. The rearrangement links TRBV11-3 to TRBJ2-7; the match to TRBD1 covers 7 bases. Trimming cost V 1 base and J 5 bases; bases outside gene matches: 5. The germline V gene has CDR1 SGHNT and CDR2 YENEEA. There are 14 residues in the CDR3. CDR3 DNA sequence: TGTGCCAGCAGCTTAGGACAGGGCGGAGACGAGCAGTACTTC. This sequence encodes CASSLGQGGDEQYF. Full variable domain (outside the CDR3, taken from reference TRBV11-3 and TRBJ2-7): EAGVVQSPRYKIIEKKQPVAFWCNPISGHNTLYWYLQNLGQGPELLIRYENEEAVDDSQLPKDRFSAERLKGVDSTLKIQPAELGDSAVYLCASSLGQGGDEQYFGPGTRLTVT.

The CDR3 region has the DNA TGTGCCAGCAGCTTAAGGCTAGCGGGAAACACCGGGGAGCTGTTTTTT. It specifies CASSLRLAGNTGELFF. V and J are TRBV7-8 and TRBJ2-2; the match to TRBD2 covers 9 bases. This CDR3 has 16 residues. CDR1 is SGHVS and CDR2 is FQNEAQ in the germline V gene. The trim removed 2 bases at V and 2 bases at J, leaving 3 bases unmatched.

This clone has a single count. The chain combines TRBV7-2 with TRBJ2-1; 10 nucleotides agree with TRBD2. Germline-derived CDR1 and CDR2 are SGHTA and FQGNSA. Unmatched junction bases numbered 1, after V lost 1 base and J lost 4 bases. This CDR3 spans 15 amino acids. The chain's CDR3 is CASSLVAGGYNEQFF. CDR3 bases: TGTGCCAGCAGCTTAGTAGCGGGGGGATACAATGAGCAGTTCTTC.

The rearrangement uses TRBV29-1 and TRBJ1-2; D gene ambiguous. V was pared by 4 bases and J by 0 bases, with 15 bases between. The CDR3 covers 15 residues. Germline CDR1 is SQVTM and CDR2 is ANQGSEA. CDR3 nucleotide sequence: TGCAGCGTTGGGGCTGTGACCTTCTCTAACTATGGCTACACCTTC. It codes for CSVGAVTFSNYGYTF.

The chain recombines TRBV6-5 with TRBJ2-7; perhaps TRBD1 as D (6 bases). This CDR3 comprises 12 residues. Trimming removed 6 bases at V and 5 bases at J, with 11 bases between. Germline values: CDR1 MNHEY, CDR2 SVGAGI. CDR3 bases: TGTGCCAGCAGCCATTACAGGGACGAGCAGTACTTC. Amino acid sequence: CASSHYRDEQYF.

The chain employs TRBV19 and TRBJ2-7, with a weak D call TRBD1 (6 bases). The germline V and J ends were trimmed by 9 bases and 2 bases, with 17 bases remaining between them. This CDR3 comprises 14 residues. Germline V CDR1 and CDR2: LNHDA, SQIVND (reference sequence). CDR3 sequence reads: CASFSGAPTYEQYF. DNA for the CDR3: TGTGCCAGCTTTTCAGGGGCCCCAACCTACGAGCAGTACTTC.

This clone was recorded once. This chain links TRBV29-1 with TRBJ2-7; 11 bases align to TRBD1. The ends lost 1 base at V and 4 bases at J; junction bases unmatched: 3. The germline gives CDR1 SQVTM, CDR2 ANQGSEA. This CDR3 region has 14 residues. The CDR3 protein is CSVEAGQGAYEQYF. The CDR3 DNA reads TGCAGCGTTGAAGCCGGACAGGGGGCTTACGAGCAGTACTTC.

This sequence joins TRBV6-4 and TRBJ1-1; 7 bases are shared with TRBD1. The V gene end was trimmed by 4 bases and the J gene end by 4 bases; junction bases not matched to a gene: 6. The V gene's germline CDR1 is MRHNA and CDR2 SNTAGT. The length of the CDR3 is 14 residues. The DNA of the CDR3 is TGTGCCAGCAGTGCGGACAGGCTATCCACTGAAGCTTTCTTT. It yields the protein CASSADRLSTEAFF.

The CDR3 coding sequence is TGTGCCAGCAGTGCGGGCGGGAGTAGAGGCTACACCTTC. This sequence encodes CASSAGGSRGYTF. The chain uses TRBV2 and TRBJ1-2; D remains unclear. The germline CDR1 and CDR2 sequences are SNHLY and FYNNEI. Trimming removed 4 bases from V and 8 bases from J, with 14 bases in between. The CDR3 sequence is 13 residues long.

The rearrangement joins TRBV2 to TRBJ2-5, with 7 bases lining up with TRBD1. This CDR3 region has 16 residues. V was clipped by 6 bases and J by 2 bases; unmatched bases: 12. From germline, CDR1 is SNHLY and CDR2 FYNNEI. The CDR3 sequence is CASSELGQETQETQYF. As DNA, the CDR3 is TGTGCCAGCAGCGAACTAGGACAGGAAACACAAGAGACCCAGTACTTC.